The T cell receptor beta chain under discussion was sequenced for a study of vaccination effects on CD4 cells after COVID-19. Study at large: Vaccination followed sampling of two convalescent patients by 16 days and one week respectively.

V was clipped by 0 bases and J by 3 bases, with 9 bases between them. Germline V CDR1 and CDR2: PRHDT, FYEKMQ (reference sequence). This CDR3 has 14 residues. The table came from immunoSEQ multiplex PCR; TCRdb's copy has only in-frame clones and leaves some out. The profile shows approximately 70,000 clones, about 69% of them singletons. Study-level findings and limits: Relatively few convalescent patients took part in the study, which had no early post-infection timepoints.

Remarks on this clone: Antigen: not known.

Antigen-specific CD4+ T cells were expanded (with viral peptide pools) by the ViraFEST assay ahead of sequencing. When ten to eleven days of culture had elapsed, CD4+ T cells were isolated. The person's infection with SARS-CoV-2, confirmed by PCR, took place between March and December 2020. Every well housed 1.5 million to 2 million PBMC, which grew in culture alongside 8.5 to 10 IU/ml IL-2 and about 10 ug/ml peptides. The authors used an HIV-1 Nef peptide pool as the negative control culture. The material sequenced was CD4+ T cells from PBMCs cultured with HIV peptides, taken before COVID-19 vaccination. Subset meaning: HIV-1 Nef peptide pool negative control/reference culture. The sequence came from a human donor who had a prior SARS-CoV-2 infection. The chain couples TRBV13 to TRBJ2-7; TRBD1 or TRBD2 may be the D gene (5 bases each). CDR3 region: CASSLGGGGYEQYF. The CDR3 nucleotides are TGTGCCAGCAGCTTAGGTGGGGGTGGCTACGAGCAGTACTTC. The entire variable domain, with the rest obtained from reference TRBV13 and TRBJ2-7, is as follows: AAGVIQSPRHLIKEKRETATLKCYPIPRHDTVYWYQQGPGQDPQFLISFYEKMQSDKGSIPDRFSAQQFSDYHSELNMSSLELGDSALYFCASSLGGGGYEQYFGPGTRLTVT.